A single sample gave rise to the 7 T cell receptor beta chains below, sequenced in a study of technical replicates of blood from a few donors. Assay used: immunoSEQ multiplex PCR; TCRdb lists only in-frame clones, some missing. This table holds 50,000 to 70,000 clones, around 93% found once. The sequencing sample was made of PBMCs. The receptors stem from a human donor in good health. Some clones in this sample may be carry-over from other donors' samples.

The CDR3 DNA follows: TGTGCCAGCAGCTCCGGGACAGGCGTCTATGGCTACACCTTC. Translating gives CASSSGTGVYGYTF. V and J are TRBV7-6 and TRBJ1-2, with 8 bases aligning to TRBD1. Germline lookup yields CDR1 SGHVS and CDR2 FNYEAQ. V lost 4 bases, J lost 4 bases, and 5 bases stayed unmatched. The CDR3 totals 14 residues.

The chain is built from TRBV4-1 and TRBJ1-2, with 7 bases fitting TRBD1. Germline assignment: CDR1 MGHRA and CDR2 YSYEKL. The CDR3 length is 16 residues. J gave up 4 bases and V 4 bases, and 12 bases lay outside the gene matches. CDR3 nucleotide sequence: TGCGCCAGCAGCCTGACGAGCGACAGGGCTCTCTATGGCTACACCTTC. It is translated as CASSLTSDRALYGYTF.

The chain recombines TRBV10-3 with TRBJ1-1; possibly TRBD1 for D (5 bases). The length of the CDR3 is 15 residues. V lost 0 bases and J lost 1, with 9 bases in between. The germline CDR1 and CDR2 sequences are ENHRY and SYGVKD. As DNA, the CDR3 is TGTGCCATCAGTGAGTCGGGTCAGGGGAACACTGAAGCTTTCTTT. Its protein is CAISESGQGNTEAFF.

V usage is TRBV9 and J usage is TRBJ2-3, with 8 bases that match TRBD2. The CDR3 totals 16 residues. Germline V lookup: CDR1 SGDLS, CDR2 YYNGEE. The trim removed 0 bases at V and 6 bases at J, leaving 9 bases unmatched. The CDR3 DNA sequence: TGTGCCAGCAGCGTAGCTACGCGGGGGGCCGTGGATACGCAGTATTTT. Amino acid sequence: CASSVATRGAVDTQYF.

The chain couples TRBV7-2 to TRBJ1-1; the D is unclear. This CDR3 spans 14 amino acids. Germline CDR1 and CDR2: SGHTA and FQGNSA. Deletions cut 2 bases from V and 1 base from J, with 8 bases between. The DNA of the CDR3 is TGTGCCAGCAGCTTAAATATCCGGAACACTGAAGCTTTCTTT. Its translation: CASSLNIRNTEAFF.

This sequence joins TRBV10-3 and TRBJ2-3; 7 positions match TRBD1. Germline CDR1 ENHRY, CDR2 SYGVKD. Trimming cost V 7 bases and J 2 bases; bases outside gene matches: 6. This CDR3 is built from 14 residues. CDR3 sequence: CAINTGANTDTQYF. Written as DNA, the CDR3 is TGTGCCATCAACACAGGGGCCAACACAGATACGCAGTATTTT.

This clone has only one observation. V gene TRBV20-1 combines with J gene TRBJ2-5, with a weak D call TRBD1 (6 bases). The germline V gene has CDR1 DFQATT and CDR2 SNEGSKA (reference sequence). Between the trimmed V and J ends, which lost 8 bases and 4 bases, there was a span of 11 bases. CDR3 length: 11 residues. This CDR3 is CSRQDRETQYF. The CDR3 coding sequence is TGCAGTAGACAGGACCGAGAGACCCAGTACTTC.